This T cell receptor beta chain was sequenced for a study of memory CD4+ T cells and cytomegalovirus serostatus. This clone came up a few times. Its target is unknown. Overall study results and limits: CMV serostatus prediction reached median AUC approximately 0.96, or 0.89 with US-trained model. Of 150 to 200 reported CMV TCRbeta sequences, under 70 were found in memory CD4+ repertoires.

Original methodology: After removing out-of-frame reads, 2 million to 2.5 million distinct TCRbeta sequences remained. This table comes from immunoSEQ multiplex PCR, and its TCRdb copy is limited to in-frame clones, with some not included. The V and J calls and clone size come from that table; D and trimming were worked out from the DNA. The sample contains fewer than 90,000 clones, roughly 80% of which appear only once. Single viable CD3+CD4+CD8-CD45RO+ cells were sorted as the memory CD4+ T cells. Serum IgG to CMV pp150, pp28, p38 and p52 defined serostatus. The CDR3 extends over 16 amino acids. Germline V CDR1 and CDR2: ENHRY, SYGVKD. Trimming removed 3 bases from V and 12 bases from J, with 21 bases in between.

Sequencing used memory CD4+ T cells from blood. The J gene is TRBJ1-6, the V gene TRBV10-3; D unclear. This sequence originates from an adult in good health and CMV-seropositive. CDR3 sequence reads: CAISETSWQEGGPLHF. As DNA, the CDR3 is TGTGCCATCAGTGAAACCTCCTGGCAGGAAGGAGGACCCCTCCACTTT.